The 17 T cell receptor beta chains below come from one sample, sequenced in a study of blood T cell repertoires in COVID-19. Repertoires were generated with immunoSEQ multiplex PCR, while TCRdb's copy carries only in-frame clones and drops some. The table shows some 70,000 clones, with more than 85% occurring only once. Specimen: peripheral blood. The receptors come from a man aged 40-50 years with COVID-19, enrolled during active disease.

This sequence joins TRBV19 and TRBJ1-5, with 8 bases lining up with TRBD1. Germline CDR1 is LNHDA and CDR2 is SQIVND (reference sequence). This CDR3 has 14 amino acids. After removal of 10 bases from V and 2 bases from J, the junction contained 7 bases not matched to a gene. The CDR3 nucleotides read TGTGCCACGAGCGACAGGGGAGGCAATCAGCCCCAGCATTTT. This gives the protein CATSDRGGNQPQHF.

The rearrangement links TRBV19 to TRBJ2-5; possibly TRBD2 for D (5 bases). CDR3 length equals 13 residues. CDR1 and CDR2 (germline): LNHDA, SQIVND (reference sequence). Deletions cut 8 bases from V and 5 bases from J, with 15 bases between. The CDR3, as DNA: TGTGCCAGTGGAACACGGGGTACGGAGACCCAGTACTTC. Its translation is CASGTRGTETQYF.

This clone was seen only a few times. The chain couples TRBV7-6 to TRBJ2-1; 7 nucleotides line up with TRBD2. The germline V gene has CDR1 SGHVS and CDR2 FNYEAQ. The CDR3 sequence is 17 residues long. With 0 bases clipped from V and 3 bases from J, the junction kept 8 bases outside the gene matches. The CDR3 loop is CASSLALLAGVYNEQFF. The CDR3 nucleotides read TGTGCCAGCAGCTTAGCCCTACTCGCGGGGGTCTACAATGAGCAGTTCTTC.

The chain joins TRBV27 to TRBJ1-2; 10 bases are a match to TRBD1. The CDR3 length is 19 residues. Trimming took 6 bases from V and 0 from J; bases not matched to a gene: 16. Germline lookup yields CDR1 MNHEY and CDR2 SMNVEV (reference sequence). The DNA of the CDR3 is TGTGCCAGCAGAACCCTCGTTCCGGGACAGGGGAAATCTAACTATGGCTACACCTTC. Amino acids: CASRTLVPGQGKSNYGYTF.

The gene calls are TRBV7-6 and TRBJ1-3, with 8 nucleotides matching TRBD1. The CDR3 is 15 residues long. CDR1 and CDR2 (germline): SGHVS, FNYEAQ. The V gene end was trimmed by 1 base and the J gene end by 1 base; junction bases not matched to a gene: 0. The DNA of the CDR3 is TGTGCCAGCAGCTTAGGGACAGGGTCTGGAAACACCATATATTTT. Encoded protein: CASSLGTGSGNTIYF. The entire variable domain, with the rest obtained from reference TRBV7-6 and TRBJ1-3, is as follows: GAGVSQSPRYKVTKRGQDVALRCDPISGHVSLYWYRQALGQGPEFLTYFNYEAQQDKSGLPNDRFSAERPEGSISTLTIQRTEQRDSAMYRCASSLGTGSGNTIYFGEGSWLTVV.

The chain combines TRBV2 with TRBJ1-4; D ambiguous. The V and J ends lost 7 bases and 3 bases respectively, with 12 bases between them. The germline V gene has CDR1 SNHLY and CDR2 FYNNEI. This CDR3 contains 14 residues. The CDR3 loop reads CASTQLGANEKLFF. The CDR3 DNA reads TGTGCCAGCACCCAGCTCGGAGCTAATGAAAAACTGTTTTTT.

This chain joins TRBV19 and TRBJ1-2; 9 nucleotides align to TRBD1. V shed 4 bases, J shed 4 bases, and the junction held 10 bases outside the gene matches. The CDR3 covers 16 residues. Germline V gene lookup returns CDR1 LNHDA and CDR2 SQIVND (reference sequence). The CDR3 DNA reads TGTGCCAGTAGTACATACCGGGACAGGGAGGCCTATGGCTACACCTTC. It yields the protein CASSTYRDREAYGYTF.

The genes are TRBV29-1 and TRBJ1-2, with D tentatively TRBD1 (5 bases). The V and J ends lost 3 bases and 1 base respectively, with 15 bases between them. CDR1 is SQVTM and CDR2 is ANQGSEA in the germline V gene. The CDR3 sequence is 15 residues long. The CDR3 DNA is TGCAGCGTTGACGGTTCGGCAGGGCGTAACTATGGCTACACCTTC. Its protein is CSVDGSAGRNYGYTF.

The chain has TRBV30 and TRBJ1-5, with D possibly being TRBD1 (5 bases). V lost 5 bases and J 5 bases, leaving 13 bases between the germline ends. Germline V lookup: CDR1 GTSNPN, CDR2 SVGIG (reference sequence). This CDR3 region has 13 residues. The chain's CDR3 is CAWDLGGHQPQHF. In nucleotides, the CDR3 is TGTGCCTGGGACCTGGGGGGACATCAGCCCCAGCATTTT.

The chain employs TRBV6-1 and TRBJ1-1; TRBD1 matches at 7 bases. V lost 3 bases, J lost 6 bases, and 19 bases stayed unmatched. This CDR3 has 18 residues. Germline values: CDR1 MNHNS, CDR2 SASEGT. CDR3 in DNA: TGTGCCAGCAGTGATTTGGACAGGTCTAAGATGTGGATCCCTGAAGCTTTCTTT. This translates into CASSDLDRSKMWIPEAFF.

The chain carries TRBV7-9 and TRBJ2-1; D is ambiguous. The CDR3 has 12 residues. From germline, CDR1 is SEHNR and CDR2 FQNEAQ (reference sequence). Trimming took off 1 base at V and 7 bases at J, with 5 bases between the two ends. The CDR3 region has the DNA TGTGCCAGCAGCTTAGGGCTGAATGAGCAGTTCTTC. Encoded protein: CASSLGLNEQFF.

J is TRBJ1-4 and V is TRBV11-2; tentatively, D is TRBD1 (5 bases). Germline lookup yields CDR1 SGHAT and CDR2 FQNNGV. CDR3 size: 14 residues. The V end was cut by 3 bases, the J end by 4 bases, with 9 bases between. The CDR3 loop is CASSLGGGNEKLFF. The DNA of the CDR3 is TGTGCCAGCAGCTTGGGGGGTGGTAATGAAAAACTGTTTTTT.

This sequence joins TRBV10-3 and TRBJ2-3; the D gene is possibly TRBD1 (5 bases). V shed 3 bases and J shed 2 bases, with 9 bases lying between them. This CDR3 comprises 14 residues. CDR1 and CDR2 from the germline V gene are ENHRY and SYGVKD. The CDR3 protein is CAISDDSDTDTQYF. In DNA, the CDR3 is TGTGCCATCAGTGACGACAGTGACACAGATACGCAGTATTTT.

The V call is TRBV6-6, the J call TRBJ2-7; perhaps TRBD1 as D (7 bases). The length of the CDR3 is 16 residues. The germline V gene encodes CDR1 MNHNY and CDR2 SVGAGI (reference sequence). Trimming removed 2 bases from V and 0 bases from J, with 14 bases in between. CDR3 region: CASSYAGQLSSYEQYF. The CDR3 DNA sequence: TGTGCCAGCAGTTACGCGGGACAGTTAAGCTCCTACGAGCAGTACTTC.

This chain uses TRBV19 with TRBJ1-6; maybe TRBD1 (6 bases). V lost 11 bases and J 10 bases, leaving 21 bases between the germline ends. The CDR3 is 14 residues long. In germline, CDR1 is LNHDA, CDR2 SQIVND (reference sequence). The CDR3 nucleotides are TGTGCCCGACGGATAGGGGGAATTTACTCACCCCTCCACTTT. Protein: CARRIGGIYSPLHF.

The chain recombines TRBV5-5 with TRBJ1-1; 9 bases align to TRBD1. The germline V gene encodes CDR1 SGHKS and CDR2 YYEKEE (reference sequence). V dropped 2 bases and J dropped 5; count of bases not matched to a gene: 7. CDR3 length: 15 residues. CDR3 in amino acids: CASSFTGGEWTEAFF. CDR3 bases: TGTGCCAGCAGCTTCACAGGGGGCGAGTGGACTGAAGCTTTCTTT.

V is TRBV5-1 and J is TRBJ1-2, with 8 bases aligning to TRBD1. The CDR3 covers 14 residues. Germline CDR1 reads SGHRS; CDR2 reads YFSETQ. V lost 1 base, J lost 7 bases, and 6 bases stayed unmatched. The CDR3 is CASSLTAGGGGYTF. DNA for the CDR3: TGCGCCAGCAGCTTGACCGCAGGGGGCGGTGGCTACACCTTC.